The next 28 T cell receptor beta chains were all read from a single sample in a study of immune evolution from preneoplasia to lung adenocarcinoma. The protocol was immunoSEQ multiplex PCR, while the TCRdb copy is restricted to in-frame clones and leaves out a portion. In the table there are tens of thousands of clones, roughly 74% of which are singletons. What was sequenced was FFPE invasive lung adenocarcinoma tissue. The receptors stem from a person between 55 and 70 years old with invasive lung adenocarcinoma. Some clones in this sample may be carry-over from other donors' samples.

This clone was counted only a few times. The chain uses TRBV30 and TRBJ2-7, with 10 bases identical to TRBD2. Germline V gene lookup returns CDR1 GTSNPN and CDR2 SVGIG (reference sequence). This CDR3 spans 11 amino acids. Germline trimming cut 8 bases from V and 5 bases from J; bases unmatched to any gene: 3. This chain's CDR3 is CASGRAHEQYF. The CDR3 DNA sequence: TGTGCCAGCGGGAGGGCCCACGAGCAGTACTTC.

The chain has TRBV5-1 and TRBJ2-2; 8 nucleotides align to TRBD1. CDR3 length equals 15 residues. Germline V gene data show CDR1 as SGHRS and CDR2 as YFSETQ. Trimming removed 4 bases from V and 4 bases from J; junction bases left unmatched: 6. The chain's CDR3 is CASSQTGQGTGELFF. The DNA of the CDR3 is TGCGCCAGCAGCCAGACCGGACAGGGCACCGGGGAGCTGTTTTTT.

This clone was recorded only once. CDR3 sequence: CASSVSTGYSDGYTF. The CDR3, as DNA: TGTGCCAGCAGCGTCAGTACAGGGTACAGCGATGGCTACACCTTC. The chain carries TRBV9 and TRBJ1-2, with D possibly matching TRBD1 (6 bases). This CDR3 has 15 amino acids. Trimming took 2 bases from V and 6 from J, leaving 17 bases between them. Germline values: CDR1 SGDLS, CDR2 YYNGEE.

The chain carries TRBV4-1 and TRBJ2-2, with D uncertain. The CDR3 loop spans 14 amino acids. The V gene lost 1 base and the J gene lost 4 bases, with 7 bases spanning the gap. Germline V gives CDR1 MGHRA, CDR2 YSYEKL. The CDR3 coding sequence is TGCGCCAGCAGCCAAGTATTGGGCACCGGGGAGCTGTTTTTT. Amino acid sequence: CASSQVLGTGELFF.

As DNA, the CDR3 is TGTGCCACTACAACGGGGGTTGAGGATGAGCAGTTCTTC. Its translation: CATTTGVEDEQFF. This rearrangement joins TRBV28 to TRBJ2-1; the D gene is possibly TRBD2 (6 bases). With 10 bases removed from V and 8 bases from J, the gap between germline ends came to 18 bases. CDR1 and CDR2 from the germline V gene are MDHEN and SYDVKM. This CDR3 is built from 13 residues.

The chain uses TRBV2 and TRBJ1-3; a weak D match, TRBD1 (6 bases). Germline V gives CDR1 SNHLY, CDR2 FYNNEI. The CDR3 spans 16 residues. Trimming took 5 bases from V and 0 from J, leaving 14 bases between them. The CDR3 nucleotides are TGTGCCAGCAGTCGAGCACAGGGACTCTCTGGAAACACCATATATTTT. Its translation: CASSRAQGLSGNTIYF.

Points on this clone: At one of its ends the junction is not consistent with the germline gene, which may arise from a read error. CDR3 DNA: TGTGCCAGCAGCCAAGGGCGGGGCACAGATACGCAGTATTTT. It specifies CASSQGRGTDTQYF. The chain couples TRBV4-1 to TRBJ2-3; a possible D gene is TRBD2 (5 bases). Germline CDR1 is MGHRA and CDR2 is YSYEKL. The CDR3 length is 14 residues.

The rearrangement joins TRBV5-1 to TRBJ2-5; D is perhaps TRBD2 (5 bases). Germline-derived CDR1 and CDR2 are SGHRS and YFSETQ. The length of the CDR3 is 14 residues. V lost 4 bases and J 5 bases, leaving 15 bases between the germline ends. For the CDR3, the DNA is TGCGCCAGCAGCCTAGAGGGCAGGTTGGAGACCCAGTACTTC. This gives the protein CASSLEGRLETQYF.

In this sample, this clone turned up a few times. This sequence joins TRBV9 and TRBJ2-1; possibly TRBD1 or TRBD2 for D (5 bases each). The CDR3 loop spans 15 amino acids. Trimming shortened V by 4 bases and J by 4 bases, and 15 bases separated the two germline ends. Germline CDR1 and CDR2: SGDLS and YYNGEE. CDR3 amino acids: CASSPRDRQYNEQFF. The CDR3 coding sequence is TGTGCCAGCAGCCCCAGGGACCGCCAATACAATGAGCAGTTCTTC. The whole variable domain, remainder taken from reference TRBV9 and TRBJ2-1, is DSGVTQTPKHLITATGQRVTLRCSPRSGDLSVYWYQQSLDQGLQFLIQYYNGEERAKGNILERFSAQQFPDLHSELNLSSLELGDSALYFCASSPRDRQYNEQFFGPGTRLTVL.

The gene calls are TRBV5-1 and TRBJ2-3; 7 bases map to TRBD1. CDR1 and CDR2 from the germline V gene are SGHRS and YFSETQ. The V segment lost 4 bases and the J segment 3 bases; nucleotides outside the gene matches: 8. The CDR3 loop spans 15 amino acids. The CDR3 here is CASSSDRDGTDTQYF. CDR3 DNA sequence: TGCGCCAGCAGCAGCGACAGGGATGGGACAGATACGCAGTATTTT. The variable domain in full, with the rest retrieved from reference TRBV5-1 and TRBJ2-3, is KAGVTQTPRYLIKTRGQQVTLSCSPISGHRSVSWYQQTPGQGLQFLFEYFSETQRNKGNFPGRFSGRQFSNSRSEMNVSTLELGDSALYLCASSSDRDGTDTQYFGPGTRLTVL.

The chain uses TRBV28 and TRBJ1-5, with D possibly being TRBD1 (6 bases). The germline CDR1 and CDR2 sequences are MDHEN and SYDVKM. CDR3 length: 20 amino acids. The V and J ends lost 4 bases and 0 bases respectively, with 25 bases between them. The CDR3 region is CASSSKTGLSYQNSNQPQHF. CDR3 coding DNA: TGTGCCAGCAGTTCAAAGACAGGCCTTTCCTACCAAAATAGCAATCAGCCCCAGCATTTT.

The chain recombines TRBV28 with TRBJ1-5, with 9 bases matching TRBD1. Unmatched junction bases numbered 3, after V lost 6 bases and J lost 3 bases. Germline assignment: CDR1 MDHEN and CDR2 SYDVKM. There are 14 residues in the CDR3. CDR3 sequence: CASRTGGFNQPQHF. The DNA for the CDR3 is TGTGCCAGCAGGACAGGGGGTTTCAATCAGCCCCAGCATTTT. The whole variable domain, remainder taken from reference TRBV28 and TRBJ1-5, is DVKVTQSSRYLVKRTGEKVFLECVQDMDHENMFWYRQDPGLGLRLIYFSYDVKMKEKGDIPEGYSVSREKKERFSLILESASTNQTSMYLCASRTGGFNQPQHFGDGTRLSIL.

The CDR3 loop reads CASSRDYTSYNEQFF. CDR3 coding DNA: TGTGCCAGCAGCCGGGACTACACCTCCTACAATGAGCAGTTCTTC. This sequence joins TRBV7-2 and TRBJ2-1, with 7 positions matching TRBD2. Losses at the gene ends were 5 bases for V and 0 bases for J; bases not matched to a gene: 4. CDR1 and CDR2 from the germline V gene are SGHTA and FQGNSA. The length of the CDR3 is 15 residues.

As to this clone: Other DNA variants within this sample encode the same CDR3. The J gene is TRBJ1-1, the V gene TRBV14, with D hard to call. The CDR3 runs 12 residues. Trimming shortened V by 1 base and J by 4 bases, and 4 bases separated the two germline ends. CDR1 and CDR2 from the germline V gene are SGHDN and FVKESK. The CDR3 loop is CASSQGGTEAFF. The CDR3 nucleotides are TGTGCCAGCAGCCAAGGTGGCACTGAAGCTTTCTTT. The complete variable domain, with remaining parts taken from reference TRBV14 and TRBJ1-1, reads EAGVTQFPSHSVIEKGQTVTLRCDPISGHDNLYWYRRVMGKEIKFLLHFVKESKQDESGMPNNRFLAERTGGTYSTLKVQPAELEDSGVYFCASSQGGTEAFFGQGTRLTVV.

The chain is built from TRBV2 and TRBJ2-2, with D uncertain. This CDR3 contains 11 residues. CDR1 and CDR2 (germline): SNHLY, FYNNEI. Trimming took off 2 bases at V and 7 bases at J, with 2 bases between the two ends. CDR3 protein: CASSEFGELFF. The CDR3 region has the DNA TGTGCCAGCAGTGAATTCGGGGAGCTGTTTTTT.

This chain's CDR3 is CASTDRANTEAFF. The CDR3 nucleotides are TGTGCCAGCACCGACAGAGCGAACACTGAAGCTTTCTTT. This chain joins TRBV2 and TRBJ1-1, with D maybe TRBD1 (5 bases). The germline V gene encodes CDR1 SNHLY and CDR2 FYNNEI. The CDR3 length is 13 residues. The germline V and J ends were trimmed by 7 bases and 1 base, with 10 bases remaining between them.

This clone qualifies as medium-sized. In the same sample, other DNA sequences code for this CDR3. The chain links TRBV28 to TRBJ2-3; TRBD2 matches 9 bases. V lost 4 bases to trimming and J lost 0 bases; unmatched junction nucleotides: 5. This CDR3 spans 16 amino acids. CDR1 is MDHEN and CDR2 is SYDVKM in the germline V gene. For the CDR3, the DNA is TGTGCCAGCAGTTCATCTAGCGGGACCAGCACAGATACGCAGTATTTT. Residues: CASSSSSGTSTDTQYF.

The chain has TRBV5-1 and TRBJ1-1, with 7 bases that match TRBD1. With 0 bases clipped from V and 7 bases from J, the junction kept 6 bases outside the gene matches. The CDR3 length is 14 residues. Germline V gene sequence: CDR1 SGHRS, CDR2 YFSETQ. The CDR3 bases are TGCGCCAGCAGCTTGGGGGGGACAGTCCGTGAAGCTTTCTTT. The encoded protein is CASSLGGTVREAFF.

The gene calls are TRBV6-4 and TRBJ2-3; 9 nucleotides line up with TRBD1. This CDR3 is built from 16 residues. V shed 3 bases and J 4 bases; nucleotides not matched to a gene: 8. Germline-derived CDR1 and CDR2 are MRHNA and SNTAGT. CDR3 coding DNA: TGTGCCAGCAGTGAGCGCTTCGGGACAGGGCCAGATACGCAGTATTTT. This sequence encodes CASSERFGTGPDTQYF.

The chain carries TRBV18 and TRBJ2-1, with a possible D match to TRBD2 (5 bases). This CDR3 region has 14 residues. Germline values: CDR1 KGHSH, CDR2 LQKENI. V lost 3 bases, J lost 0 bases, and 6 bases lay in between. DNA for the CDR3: TGTGCCAGCTCACCGGGAGTCTCCTACAATGAGCAGTTCTTC. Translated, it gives CASSPGVSYNEQFF.

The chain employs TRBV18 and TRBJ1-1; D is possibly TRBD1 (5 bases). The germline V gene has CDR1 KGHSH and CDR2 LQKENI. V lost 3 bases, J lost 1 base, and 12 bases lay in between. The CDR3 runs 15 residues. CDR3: CASSPTRDRNTEAFF. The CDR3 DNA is TGTGCCAGCTCACCTACCCGGGACCGGAACACTGAAGCTTTCTTT.

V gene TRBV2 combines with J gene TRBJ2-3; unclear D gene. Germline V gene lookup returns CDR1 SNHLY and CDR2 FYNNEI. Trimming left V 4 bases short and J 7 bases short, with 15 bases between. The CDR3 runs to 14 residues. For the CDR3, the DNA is TGTGCCAGCAGTGGAGGCTACGATTCAAATACGCAGTATTTT. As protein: CASSGGYDSNTQYF.

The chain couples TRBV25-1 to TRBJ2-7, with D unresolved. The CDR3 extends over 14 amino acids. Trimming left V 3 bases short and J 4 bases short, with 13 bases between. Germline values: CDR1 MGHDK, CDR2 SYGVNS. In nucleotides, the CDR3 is TGTGCCAGCAGTGAGGGCCCATCACTTTACGAGCAGTACTTC. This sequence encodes CASSEGPSLYEQYF.

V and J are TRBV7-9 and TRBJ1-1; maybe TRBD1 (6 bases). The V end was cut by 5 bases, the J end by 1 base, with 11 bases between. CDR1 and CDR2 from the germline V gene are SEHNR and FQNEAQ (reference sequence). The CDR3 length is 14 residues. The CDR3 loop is CASSVGAENTEAFF. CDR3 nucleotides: TGTGCCAGCAGCGTGGGGGCAGAGAACACTGAAGCTTTCTTT.

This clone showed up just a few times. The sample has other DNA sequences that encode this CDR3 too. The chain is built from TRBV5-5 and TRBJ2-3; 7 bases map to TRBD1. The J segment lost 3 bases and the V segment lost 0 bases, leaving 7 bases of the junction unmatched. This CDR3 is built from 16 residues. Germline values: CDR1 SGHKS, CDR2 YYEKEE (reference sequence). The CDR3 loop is CASSLGPSRGTDTQYF. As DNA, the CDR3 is TGTGCCAGCAGCTTGGGACCCTCCAGGGGGACAGATACGCAGTATTTT.

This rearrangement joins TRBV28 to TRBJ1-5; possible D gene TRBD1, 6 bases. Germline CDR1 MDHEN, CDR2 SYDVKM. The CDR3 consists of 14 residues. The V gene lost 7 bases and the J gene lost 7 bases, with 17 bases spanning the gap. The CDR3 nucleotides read TGTGCCAGCATCCGAGGCGGGGGCGGGCAGCCCCAGCATTTT. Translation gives CASIRGGGGQPQHF.

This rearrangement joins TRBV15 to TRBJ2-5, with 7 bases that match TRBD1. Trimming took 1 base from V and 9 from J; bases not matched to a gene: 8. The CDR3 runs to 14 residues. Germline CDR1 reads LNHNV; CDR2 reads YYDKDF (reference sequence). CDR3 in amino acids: CATSRVTGSLPQYF. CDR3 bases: TGTGCCACCAGCAGAGTGACAGGGAGTCTACCCCAGTACTTC.

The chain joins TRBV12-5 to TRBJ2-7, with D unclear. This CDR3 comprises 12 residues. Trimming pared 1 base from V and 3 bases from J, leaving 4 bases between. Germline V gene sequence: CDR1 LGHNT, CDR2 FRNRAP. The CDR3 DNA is TGTGCTAGTGGTTTGGGCGACTACGAGCAGTACTTC. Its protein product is CASGLGDYEQYF.